The 2 T cell receptor beta chains listed next were all sequenced from one sample in a study of blood T cell repertoires in COVID-19. Method: immunoSEQ multiplex PCR; TCRdb's copy keeps in-frame clones and lacks some. The sample contains 150,000 to 200,000 clones, roughly 88% of which appear only once. Input material: peripheral blood. The receptors were sampled from a woman aged 30 to 39 with acute or convalescent COVID-19.

This sequence joins TRBV7-9 and TRBJ2-1; TRBD2 aligns across 11 bases. Germline values: CDR1 SEHNR, CDR2 FQNEAQ (reference sequence). The CDR3 is made up of 15 amino acids. V lost 3 bases, J lost 8 bases, and 6 bases stayed unmatched. DNA for the CDR3: TGTGCCAGCAGCTTTCGGCTAGCGGGAGGCGATGAGCAGTTCTTC. This sequence encodes CASSFRLAGGDEQFF.

CDR3 DNA: TGTGCCAGCACCCCAGATCGGGACAGAGAAGCTTTCTTT. Residues: CASTPDRDREAFF. The rearrangement joins TRBV28 to TRBJ1-1; 7 bases match TRBD1. Germline values: CDR1 MDHEN, CDR2 SYDVKM. This CDR3 comprises 13 residues. The V gene end was trimmed by 7 bases and the J gene end by 8 bases; junction bases not matched to a gene: 10.